These 30 T cell receptor beta chains share one sample of origin, sequenced in a study of CD8 T cells in Susac syndrome (dated by TCRdb to between 2018 and 2021). The library was produced with the immunoSEQ multiplex PCR assay. RNA was extracted using the RNeasy kit, and about 0.45 to 1 microgram was reverse transcribed with random hexamers. The public reads were quality trimmed at Q25 with fastp and then assembled into clones with MiXCR by TCRdb, keeping productive beta chains. Rows with one shared CDR3 protein collapse into an entry with the most common genes and DNA. The sample table records roughly 50,000 distinct CDR3 sequences; 80% to 95% of these occur just once. 0.41% of the sample rests with the top ten. Sequenced input: CD8+ T cells from PBMCs. The receptor source for this set is a human donor in good health.

The rearrangement links TRBV16 to TRBJ1-1, with D unresolved. Trimming removed 1 base at V and 4 bases at J, with 10 bases between. Per the germline V gene, CDR1 is KGHSY and CDR2 is FQNENV. There are 14 residues in the CDR3. CDR3 DNA: TGTGCCAGCAGCCAATTGTCAGCCGGCACTGAAGCTTTCTTT. Amino acid sequence: CASSQLSAGTEAFF.

The chain links TRBV9 to TRBJ1-1; D remains unclear. V was trimmed by 4 bases and J by 2 bases, leaving 12 bases between them. The CDR3 has 14 residues. Germline lookup yields CDR1 SGDLS and CDR2 YYNGEE. The CDR3 reads CASSPSWGNTEAFF. DNA of the CDR3: TGTGCCAGCAGCCCCTCCTGGGGAAACACTGAAGCTTTCTTT.

This rearrangement joins TRBV30 to TRBJ2-3; D is perhaps TRBD2 (5 bases). The germline gives CDR1 GTSNPN, CDR2 SVGIG (reference sequence). Trimming pared 2 bases from V and 6 bases from J, leaving 21 bases between. The CDR3 loop spans 16 amino acids. In nucleotides, the CDR3 is TGTGCCTGGAGTAGCGGCGCTAACCCGATTGAGGATACGCAGTATTTT. It specifies CAWSSGANPIEDTQYF. The full variable domain, its missing parts supplied by reference TRBV30 and TRBJ2-3, is SQTIHQWPATLVQPVGSPLSLECTVEGTSNPNLYWYRQAAGRGLQLLFYSVGIGQISSEVPQNLSASRPQDRQFILSSKKLLLSDSGFYLCAWSSGANPIEDTQYFGPGTRLTVL.

This sequence joins TRBV3-1 and TRBJ2-1; TRBD2 matches at 8 bases. Germline V lookup: CDR1 LGHDT, CDR2 YNNKEL (reference sequence). The V segment lost 4 bases and the J segment 8 bases; nucleotides outside the gene matches: 16. This CDR3 has 17 residues. Here the CDR3 reads CASSPSGTGGQWDEQFF. Here the CDR3 DNA reads TGTGCCAGCAGCCCCAGTGGGACGGGAGGGCAATGGGATGAGCAGTTCTTC.

The chain uses TRBV6-5 and TRBJ1-5; D gene ambiguous. This CDR3 has 13 amino acids. V gave up 0 bases and J gave up 7 bases, with 7 bases separating them. Germline V gene data show CDR1 as MNHEY and CDR2 as SVGAGI. The CDR3 DNA follows: TGTGCCAGCAGTTACTCGGAATTCCAGCCCCAGCATTTT. The encoded protein is CASSYSEFQPQHF.

The chain is built from TRBV3-1 and TRBJ1-1; D is ambiguous. The V gene lost 1 base and the J gene lost 5 bases, with 8 bases spanning the gap. Looked up from germline, CDR1 is LGHDT and CDR2 is YNNKEL (reference sequence). The CDR3 covers 13 residues. The CDR3, as DNA: TGTGCCAGCAGCCAAGGCCCGGGGACTGAAGCTTTCTTT. It translates to CASSQGPGTEAFF.

The chain links TRBV12-3 or TRBV12-4 to TRBJ2-3; D gene uncertain. With 3 bases removed from V and 3 bases from J, the gap between germline ends came to 13 bases. CDR3 length: 15 residues. As DNA, the CDR3 is TGTGCCAGCAGTTTTTGGGATCAAAGAACAGATACGCAGTATTTT. Protein sequence: CASSFWDQRTDTQYF.

This chain connects TRBV13 to TRBJ1-5; 7 positions match TRBD1. The CDR3 has 15 residues. Looked up from germline, CDR1 is PRHDT and CDR2 is FYEKMQ (reference sequence). Losses at the gene ends were 0 bases for V and 7 bases for J; bases not matched to a gene: 6. The CDR3: CASSLGGTGAQPQHF. Written as DNA, the CDR3 is TGTGCCAGCAGCTTAGGTGGAACAGGGGCCCAGCCCCAGCATTTT.

In this sample, this clonotype turned up once. CDR3 region: CAWSEDMAYGYTF. The CDR3 nucleotides read TGTGCCTGGAGTGAGGACATGGCCTATGGCTACACCTTC. This chain joins TRBV30 and TRBJ1-2; TRBD1 is a possible D gene (5 bases). CDR3 size: 13 residues. Deletions cut 1 base from V and 4 bases from J, with 10 bases between. The germline CDR1 and CDR2 sequences are GTSNPN and SVGIG (reference sequence). Drawing the rest from reference TRBV30 and TRBJ1-2, the complete variable domain is SQTIHQWPATLVQPVGSPLSLECTVEGTSNPNLYWYRQAAGRGLQLLFYSVGIGQISSEVPQNLSASRPQDRQFILSSKKLLLSDSGFYLCAWSEDMAYGYTFGSGTRLTVV.

The chain links TRBV24-1 to TRBJ2-1, with D possibly being TRBD1 or TRBD2 (5 bases each). Per germline, CDR1 KGHDR and CDR2 SFDVKD. Trimming left V 5 bases short and J 2 bases short, with 15 bases between. This CDR3 contains 16 residues. The chain's CDR3 is CATSAGPLGAYNEQFF. The CDR3 nucleotides read TGTGCCACCAGTGCCGGGCCTTTGGGGGCCTACAATGAGCAGTTCTTC.

The V call is TRBV6-6, the J call TRBJ2-7; 8 bases align to TRBD2. With 9 bases clipped from V and 2 bases from J, the junction kept 3 bases outside the gene matches. Germline values: CDR1 MNHNY, CDR2 SVGAGI (reference sequence). The CDR3 has 12 residues. The CDR3 region is CASSGNPYEQYF. The CDR3 DNA reads TGTGCCAGTAGCGGGAACCCCTACGAGCAGTACTTC.

This clonotype was seen just once. The chain links TRBV5-7 to TRBJ2-2; D unresolved. TRBV5-7 is placed among ORFs of uncertain function. The CDR3 consists of 17 residues. Trimming left V 4 bases short and J 1 base short, with 17 bases between. The CDR3 bases are TGTGCCAGCAGCCACCCCCGGGTCGTGGGGAACACCGGGGAGCTGTTTTTT. Translated, it gives CASSHPRVVGNTGELFF.

The V and J genes are TRBV7-9 and TRBJ1-3; D gene ambiguous. Germline CDR1 and CDR2: SEHNR and FQNEAQ (reference sequence). CDR3 length: 15 residues. V was shortened by 7 bases and J by 4 bases, with 17 bases between the two germline ends. The CDR3 sequence is CASTSSYNRGNTIYF. In DNA, the CDR3 is TGTGCCAGCACCAGTTCGTACAACAGAGGAAACACCATATATTTT.

This chain joins TRBV5-1 and TRBJ2-1; D is uncertain. There are 15 residues in the CDR3. Germline CDR1 SGHRS, CDR2 YFSETQ. The V end lost 1 base, the J end lost 5 bases, and 13 bases lay between the germline ends. DNA of the CDR3: TGCGCCAGCAGCTTGTATGTGACTGGCGACAATGAGCAGTTCTTC. Translation gives CASSLYVTGDNEQFF. Full variable domain (missing parts from reference TRBV5-1 and TRBJ2-1): KAGVTQTPRYLIKTRGQQVTLSCSPISGHRSVSWYQQTPGQGLQFLFEYFSETQRNKGNFPGRFSGRQFSNSRSEMNVSTLELGDSALYLCASSLYVTGDNEQFFGPGTRLTVL.

This clonotype occurred once. The rearrangement joins TRBV4-1 to TRBJ2-7; D is unresolved. V was pared by 0 bases and J by 2 bases, with 8 bases between. Germline CDR1 is MGHRA and CDR2 is YSYEKL. The CDR3 consists of 14 residues. CDR3 sequence reads: CASSQDGATYEQYF. CDR3 sequence (DNA): TGCGCCAGCAGCCAAGATGGCGCAACCTACGAGCAGTACTTC.

As DNA, the CDR3 is TGTGCCATATCCGACACCTCCTACGAGCAGTACTTC. This encodes CAISDTSYEQYF. The chain is built from TRBV10-3 and TRBJ2-7; D unclear. The CDR3 consists of 12 residues. Germline CDR1 is ENHRY and CDR2 is SYGVKD. Trimming cost V 9 bases and J 0 bases, with 9 bases left between them.

The rearrangement joins TRBV3-1 to TRBJ1-1, with D unclear. Per germline, CDR1 LGHDT and CDR2 YNNKEL (reference sequence). The CDR3 spans 15 residues. V dropped 0 bases and J dropped 3 bases, with 11 bases sitting between them. The CDR3 reads CASSQDLKAYTEAFF. The CDR3 nucleotides read TGTGCCAGCAGCCAAGATCTAAAGGCCTACACTGAAGCTTTCTTT.

This clonotype appeared once. V gene TRBV2 combines with J gene TRBJ2-1; D ambiguous. The germline V gene encodes CDR1 SNHLY and CDR2 FYNNEI. The CDR3 runs 12 residues. V was cut by 3 bases and J by 3 bases, with 3 bases left in between. This CDR3 reads CASSDSYNEQFF. The CDR3 bases are TGTGCCAGCAGTGACAGCTACAATGAGCAGTTCTTC.

This sequence joins TRBV2 and TRBJ1-1; a possible D gene is TRBD1 (5 bases). CDR3 length equals 15 residues. Germline CDR1 is SNHLY and CDR2 is FYNNEI. V lost 4 bases, J lost 4 bases, and 16 bases lay in between. The CDR3 DNA follows: TGTGCCAGCAGTGCCGGGACCGGCGGGTCCACTGAAGCTTTCTTT. Its protein product is CASSAGTGGSTEAFF.

The chain recombines TRBV11-2 with TRBJ2-7; tentatively, D is TRBD2 (6 bases). From germline, CDR1 is SGHAT and CDR2 FQNNGV. The CDR3 is 14 amino acids. V dropped 6 bases and J dropped 3 bases, with 15 bases sitting between them. The CDR3 DNA is TGTGCCAGCAGTTCCGCGGGACCCTACTACGAGCAGTACTTC. Residues: CASSSAGPYYEQYF.

V and J are TRBV13 and TRBJ2-7; D is undetermined. Germline V CDR1 and CDR2: PRHDT, FYEKMQ (reference sequence). This CDR3 is built from 15 residues. Trimming took 6 bases from V and 4 from J, leaving 19 bases between them. This CDR3 reads CASRSPVEDGYEQYF. The CDR3 DNA sequence: TGTGCCAGCAGATCCCCCGTAGAGGACGGGTACGAGCAGTACTTC.

The sample holds one count of this clonotype. The V and J genes are TRBV19 and TRBJ2-2; 12 bases align to TRBD2. This CDR3 comprises 16 residues. Germline lookup yields CDR1 LNHDA and CDR2 SQIVND (reference sequence). J gave up 7 bases and V 6 bases, and 9 bases lay outside the gene matches. CDR3 in amino acids: CASRLLAGGSGGELFF. CDR3 DNA: TGTGCCAGTAGGTTACTAGCGGGAGGTTCCGGCGGGGAGCTGTTTTTT.

This clonotype has just one count. The chain is built from TRBV20-1 and TRBJ2-1; the match to TRBD2 covers 10 bases. The J segment lost 5 bases and the V segment lost 1 base, leaving 14 bases of the junction unmatched. Germline values: CDR1 DFQATT, CDR2 SNEGSKA (reference sequence). The CDR3 totals 18 residues. CDR3 region: CSARAVGEREGLHNEQFF. DNA for the CDR3: TGCAGTGCTAGAGCGGTAGGGGAGCGGGAGGGCCTCCACAATGAGCAGTTCTTC.

V and J are TRBV4-1 and TRBJ2-3, with D possibly TRBD2 on 5 matching bases. There are 15 residues in the CDR3. The V end was cut by 4 bases, the J end by 3 bases, with 14 bases between. Germline lookup yields CDR1 MGHRA and CDR2 YSYEKL. The CDR3 is CASSRLIGETDTQYF. The CDR3 nucleotides read TGCGCCAGCAGCCGATTAATCGGGGAAACAGATACGCAGTATTTT.

This clonotype was seen once. This chain links TRBV28 with TRBJ1-5; 9 bases are shared with TRBD1. V was clipped by 3 bases and J by 7 bases; unmatched bases: 4. Germline V lookup: CDR1 MDHEN, CDR2 SYDVKM. This CDR3 has 14 residues. In DNA form, the CDR3 reads TGTGCCAGCAGTTTGAACAGGGGGCAGCAGCCCCAGCATTTT. This codes for CASSLNRGQQPQHF.

The CDR3 region has the DNA TGTGCCAGCACCTTGCAAGGGGGTTTGAACACTGAAGCTTTCTTT. It translates to CASTLQGGLNTEAFF. The chain carries TRBV12-3 or TRBV12-4 and TRBJ1-1; D is perhaps TRBD1 (6 bases). The CDR3 extends over 15 amino acids. Trimming pared 7 bases from V and 0 bases from J, leaving 15 bases between.

CDR3 nucleotides: TGCGCCAGCAGTGAGGCTGTTACAGATACGCAGTATTTT. Protein product: CASSEAVTDTQYF. V usage is TRBV10-1 and J usage is TRBJ2-3; D ambiguous. The germline V gene has CDR1 WNHNN and CDR2 SYGVQD (reference sequence). The CDR3 spans 13 residues. The V and J ends lost 2 bases and 3 bases respectively, with 6 bases between them.

DNA for the CDR3: TGCAGTGCTAGAGATCCCACTAGCGAATCCTCCTACAATGAGCAGTTCTTC. Its translation is CSARDPTSESSYNEQFF. The genes are TRBV20-1 and TRBJ2-1, with 7 bases that match TRBD2. V dropped 0 bases and J dropped 0; count of bases not matched to a gene: 8. This CDR3 comprises 17 residues. Germline lookup yields CDR1 DFQATT and CDR2 SNEGSKA (reference sequence).

The gene calls are TRBV20-1 and TRBJ1-1; D perhaps matches TRBD1 (5 bases). This CDR3 has 13 amino acids. CDR1 and CDR2 from the germline V gene are DFQATT and SNEGSKA (reference sequence). The ends were cut back, 3 bases at V and 3 bases at J, with 11 bases in the middle. This CDR3 reads CSARLQGDTEAFF. The CDR3 DNA reads as TGCAGTGCTAGGCTGCAGGGAGACACTGAAGCTTTCTTT.

The rearrangement uses TRBV13 and TRBJ2-7; 9 bases line up with TRBD2. The germline V gene encodes CDR1 PRHDT and CDR2 FYEKMQ (reference sequence). V lost 5 bases and J lost 2; bases outside the gene matches: 10. This CDR3 has 16 residues. The CDR3 DNA is TGTGCCAGCAGCGCCCGGACTAGCGAAAACCCCTACGAGCAGTACTTC. Protein: CASSARTSENPYEQYF.